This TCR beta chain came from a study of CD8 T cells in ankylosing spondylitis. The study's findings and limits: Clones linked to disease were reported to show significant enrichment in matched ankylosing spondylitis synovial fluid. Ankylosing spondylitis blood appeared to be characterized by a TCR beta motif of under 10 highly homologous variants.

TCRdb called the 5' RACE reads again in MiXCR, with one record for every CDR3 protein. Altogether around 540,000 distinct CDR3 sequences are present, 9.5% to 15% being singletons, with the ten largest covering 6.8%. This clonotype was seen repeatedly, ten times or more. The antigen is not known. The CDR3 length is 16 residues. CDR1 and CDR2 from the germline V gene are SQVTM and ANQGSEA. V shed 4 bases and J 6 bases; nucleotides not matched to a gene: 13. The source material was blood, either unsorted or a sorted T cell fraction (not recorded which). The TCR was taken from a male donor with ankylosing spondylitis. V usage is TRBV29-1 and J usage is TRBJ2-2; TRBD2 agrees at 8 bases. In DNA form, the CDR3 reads TGCAGCGTTGTGGACGGGAGGGCCACGAGAGCCGGGGAGCTGTTTTTT. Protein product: CSVVDGRATRAGELFF.